This T cell receptor beta chain is from a study of blood T cell repertoires in COVID-19. CDR3 length: 14 amino acids. Germline V gene lookup returns CDR1 SGHDN and CDR2 FVKESK. V gave up 1 base and J gave up 5 bases; unmatched junction bases: 2. Produced via immunoSEQ multiplex PCR; TCRdb's table is partial and in-frame only. This sample yields 150,000 or so clones, of which 85% are seen a single time; about 3% belongs to the top ten. Sequencing was performed on peripheral blood. V gene TRBV14 combines with J gene TRBJ2-7; 10 positions agree with TRBD1. This sequence originates from a human donor with acute or convalescent COVID-19. The donor label of this sample is uncertain. The CDR3 DNA sequence: TGTGCCAGCAGCCAAGTCGGGACAGGGGACGAGCAGTACTTC. Translation gives CASSQVGTGDEQYF. The whole variable domain, filled in from reference TRBV14 and TRBJ2-7, reads EAGVTQFPSHSVIEKGQTVTLRCDPISGHDNLYWYRRVMGKEIKFLLHFVKESKQDESGMPNNRFLAERTGGTYSTLKVQPAELEDSGVYFCASSQVGTGDEQYFGPGTRLTVT.